This TCR beta chain was found in a study of T cell repertoires in cytomegalovirus infection. About the research overall: The public TCR beta signatures pointed to both CMV infection and matching HLA type. Study-level points and caveats: Identification of carriers of CMV plus the relevant HLA was achieved through cumulative public TCR beta family frequency. HLA-C-restricted CMV clonotypes gave the most frequent clonotype in two of eight donors.

Regarding this clonotype: Its antigen is as yet unknown.

TCRdb called the reads again in MiXCR, with one record for every CDR3 protein. Among 300,000 to 400,000 distinct CDR3 sequences listed, over 7.5% were seen once. The CDR3 consists of 14 residues. V dropped 5 bases and J dropped 4; count of bases not matched to a gene: 4. Germline CDR1 and CDR2: PRHDT and FYEKMQ (reference sequence). Sequencing was performed on PBMCs. This TCR came from a human donor in good health (CMV status not recorded). Some clones in this sample may be carry-over from other donors' samples. V gene TRBV13 combines with J gene TRBJ2-2; 7 bases align to TRBD1. CDR3 protein: CASSPGTATGELFF. The CDR3 DNA is TGTGCCAGCAGCCCTGGGACAGCCACCGGGGAGCTGTTTTTT.